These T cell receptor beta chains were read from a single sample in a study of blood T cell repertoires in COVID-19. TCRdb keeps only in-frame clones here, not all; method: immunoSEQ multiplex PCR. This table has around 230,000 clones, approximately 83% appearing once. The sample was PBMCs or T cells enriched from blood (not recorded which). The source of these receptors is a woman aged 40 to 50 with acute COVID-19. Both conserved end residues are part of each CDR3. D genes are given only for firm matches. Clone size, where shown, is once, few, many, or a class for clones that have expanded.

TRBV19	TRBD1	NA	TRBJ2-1	TGTGCCAGTAACCAGAGACAGGGGTACAATGAGCAGTTCTTC	CASNQRQGYNEQFF
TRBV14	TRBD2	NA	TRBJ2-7	TGTGCCAGCAGCCGACTAGCGGGAGGGGTCGAGGGCGAGCAGTACTTC	CASSRLAGGVEGEQYF
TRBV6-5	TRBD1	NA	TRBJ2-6	TGTGCCAGCATAACAGGACAGGATGGGGCCAACGTCCTGACTTTC	CASITGQDGANVLTF
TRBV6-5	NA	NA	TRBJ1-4	TGTGCCAGCAGTTACGTTTCGGAGAATGAAAAACTGTTTTTT	CASSYVSENEKLFF
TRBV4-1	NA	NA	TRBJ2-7	TGCGCCAGCAGCTCCCTTCTGACTAGTAACTACGAGCAGTACTTC	CASSSLLTSNYEQYF
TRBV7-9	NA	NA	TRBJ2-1	TGTGCCAGCAGCTTGGTCTTGGGCAACTACAATGAGCAGTTCTTC	CASSLVLGNYNEQFF
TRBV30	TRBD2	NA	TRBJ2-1	TGTGCCTGGAGGCCGGGCGGGGGGCGCGTCAACAATGAGCAGTTCTTC	CAWRPGGGRVNNEQFF
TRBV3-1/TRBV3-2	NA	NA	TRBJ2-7	TGTGCCAGCAGCCAAGTCGCGGTCGAGCAGTACTTC	CASSQVAVEQYF
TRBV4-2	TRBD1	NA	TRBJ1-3	TGTGCCAGCAGCCAAGCGACAGGGAGGAACACCATATATTTT	CASSQATGRNTIYF
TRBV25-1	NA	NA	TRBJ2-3	TGTGCCAGCAGTGAGTTGACGGGGAGCACAGATACGCAGTATTTT	CASSELTGSTDTQYF
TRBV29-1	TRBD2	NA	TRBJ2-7	TGCAGCGTTGATGAGGGGGCTAGCGGGAGCTACGAGCAGTACTTC	CSVDEGASGSYEQYF
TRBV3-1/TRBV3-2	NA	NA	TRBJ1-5	TGTGCCAGCAGCCCTCGAGGGATGGGGGGGGCAGATCAGCCCCAGCATTTT	CASSPRGMGGADQPQHF
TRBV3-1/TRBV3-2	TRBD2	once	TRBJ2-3	TGTGCCAGCAGCCCCGGACTAGCGGGAGATACGCAGTATTTT	CASSPGLAGDTQYF
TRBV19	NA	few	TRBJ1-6	TGTGCCAGTAGTATGGCGGGTGTGAATTCACCCCTCCACTTT	CASSMAGVNSPLHF
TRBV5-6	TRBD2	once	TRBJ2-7	TGTGCCAGCAGCGGGGGACAGGGGAGGACTAGCGGGGCCTACGAGCAGTACTTC	CASSGGQGRTSGAYEQYF
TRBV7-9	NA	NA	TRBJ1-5	TGTGCCAGCAGCTTATTCTCTGCGGGGGGAAGACAGCCCCAGCATTTT	CASSLFSAGGRQPQHF
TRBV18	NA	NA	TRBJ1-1	TGTGCCAGCTCACCCCAGGGGAACACTGAAGCTTTCTTT	CASSPQGNTEAFF
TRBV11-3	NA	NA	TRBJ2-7	TGTGCCAGCAGCTCCTCCCGCGGGACCTACGAGCAGTACTTC	CASSSSRGTYEQYF
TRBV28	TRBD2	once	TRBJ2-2	TGTGCCAGCAGTTTTACGGGGGGGCCCGGGGAGCTGTTTTTT	CASSFTGGPGELFF
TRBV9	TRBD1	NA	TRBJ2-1	TGTGCCAGCAGCGCCAATCCGTTGGGGACAGACAATGAGCAGTTCTTC	CASSANPLGTDNEQFF
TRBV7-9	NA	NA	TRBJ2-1	TGTGCCAGCAGCTTAAAGGGAGATCCTAATGAGCAGTTCTTC	CASSLKGDPNEQFF
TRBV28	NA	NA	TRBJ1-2	NA	CASSTSTGYGYTF
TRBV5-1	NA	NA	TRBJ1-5	TGCGCCAGCAGCTTGGTAAGAGGGGGACACCGAAGGCCCCAGCATTTT	CASSLVRGGHRRPQHF
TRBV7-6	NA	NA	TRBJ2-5	TGTGCCAGCAGCACCCGGGCCTTCGGGGGAGAGACCCAGTACTTC	CASSTRAFGGETQYF
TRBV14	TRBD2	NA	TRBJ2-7	TGTGCCAGCAGCCAGCGGACTAGCGGGAGCTTCTACGAGCAGTACTTC	CASSQRTSGSFYEQYF
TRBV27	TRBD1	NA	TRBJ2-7	TGTGCCAGCAGTCCGTCCGGGACAGGGCGAGAGCAGTACTTC	CASSPSGTGREQYF
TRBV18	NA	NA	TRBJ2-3	TGTGCCACCTTCGGGTCCGGACACTTCACAGATACGCAGTATTTT	CATFGSGHFTDTQYF
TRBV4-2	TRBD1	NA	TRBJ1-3	TGTGCCAGCAGCCATTATTCTTTGGGACAGGGGGCTGGAAACACCATATATTTT	CASSHYSLGQGAGNTIYF
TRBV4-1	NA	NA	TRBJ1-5	TGCGCCAGCAGCCAAGATCTACTCCAGGGGTTCAAGCCCCAGCATTTT	CASSQDLLQGFKPQHF
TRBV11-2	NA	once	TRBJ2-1	TGTGCCAGCAGTCTAACAGGGTCTCGGGAGCAGTTCTTC	CASSLTGSREQFF
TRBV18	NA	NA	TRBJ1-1	TGTGCCAGCTCACCCGACAGACCATCGGAAGCTTTCTTT	CASSPDRPSEAFF
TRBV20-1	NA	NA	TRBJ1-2	TGCAGTGCTAGTACCATGGGACTCCTCTATGGCTACACCTTC	CSASTMGLLYGYTF
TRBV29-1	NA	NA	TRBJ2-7	TGCAGCGGGACGGTGGGAGAGTTCGGCGAGCAGTACTTC	CSGTVGEFGEQYF
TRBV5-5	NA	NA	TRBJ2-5	TGTGCCAGCAGCTTGAGGGCAGGGGTTGTTGTCGGAGAGACCCAGTACTTC	CASSLRAGVVVGETQYF
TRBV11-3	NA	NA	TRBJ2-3	TGTGCCAGCAGCCGGCGGACTAGCACAGATACGCAGTATTTT	CASSRRTSTDTQYF
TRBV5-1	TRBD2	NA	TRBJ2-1	TGCGCCAGCAGCCCCACGGTTAGCGGGGGGGGGAATGAGCAGTTCTTC	CASSPTVSGGGNEQFF
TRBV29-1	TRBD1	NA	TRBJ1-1	TGCAGCGTTGATGGGAACAGGGGGCCGGGCACTGAAGCTTTCTTT	CSVDGNRGPGTEAFF
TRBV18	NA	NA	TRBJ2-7	TGTGCCAGCTCACCACTGTCAGGCCACGAGCAGTACTTC	CASSPLSGHEQYF
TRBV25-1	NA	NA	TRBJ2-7	TGTGCCAGCAGTGAAAAAAAAGGGACACCGTTCTACGAGCAGTACTTC	CASSEKKGTPFYEQYF
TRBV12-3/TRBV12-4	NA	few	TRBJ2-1	TGTGCCAGCAGTCTGGGGCCCGCCGATGAGCAGTTCTTC	CASSLGPADEQFF
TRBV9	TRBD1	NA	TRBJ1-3	TGTGCCAGCAGCGGACCCTTCCCGGGACAGGGTGGAAACACCATATATTTT	CASSGPFPGQGGNTIYF
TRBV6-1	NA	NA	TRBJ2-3	TGTGCCAGCAGTGATTCCGGGGTAAATACGCAGTATTTT	CASSDSGVNTQYF
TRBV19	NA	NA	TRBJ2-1	TGTGCCAGTAGTATAACCCGGCGGGTCAACAATGAGCAGTTCTTC	CASSITRRVNNEQFF
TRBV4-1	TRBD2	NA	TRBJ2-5	TGCGCCAGCAGCCAAACGAGCGGGGTCACCCAGTACTTC	CASSQTSGVTQYF
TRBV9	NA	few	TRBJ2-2	TGTGCCAGCAGCGTAATCGGCAGCGCACCCGGGGAGCTGTTTTTT	CASSVIGSAPGELFF
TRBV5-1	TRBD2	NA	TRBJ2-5	TGCGCCAGCAGCCCGGGGAGGGGCAGCCCACAAGAGACCCAGTACTTC	CASSPGRGSPQETQYF
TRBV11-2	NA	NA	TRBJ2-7	TGTGCCAGCAGCTTCACGGAGGAGTACGAGCAGTACTTC	CASSFTEEYEQYF
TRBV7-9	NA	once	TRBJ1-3	TGTGCCAGCAGCCTCGTCGGGGTCGGAAACACCATATATTTT	CASSLVGVGNTIYF
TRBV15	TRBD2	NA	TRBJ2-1	TGTGCCACCAGCAGGACTAGCGGCACTGAGCAGTTCTTC	CATSRTSGTEQFF
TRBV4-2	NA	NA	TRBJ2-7	TGTGCCAGCAGCCAAGAGAATGGAGGGCCCTACGAGCAGTACTTC	CASSQENGGPYEQYF
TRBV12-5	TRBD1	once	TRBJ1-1	TGTGCTAGTGGTCTCCGACAGGGGACTGAAGCTTTCTTT	CASGLRQGTEAFF